Given below is one T cell receptor (beta chain) in context. Its specificity is unknown. These data originate in a study of human T cells and chemical hapten exposure. About the research overall: Donors were sensitized with 2% DPC on the upper inner arm. Patients, chiefly female, had alopecia areata, totalis or universalis. Study outcomes and limitations: Healthy individuals' immune responses may differ from those of donors, who had alopecia. Patch test score showed a positive correlation with PT1 expanded TCR counts.

Sample time point: pre-sensitization, week 0. Regarding treatment: therapeutic diphenylcyclopropenone sensitization with weekly scalp DPC. TCRdb re-analysed the RACE reads in MiXCR, keeping a single row per CDR3 protein. The sample lists under 400,000 distinct CDR3 sequences; about 5.1% were seen once. V lost 4 bases and J lost 1, with 11 bases in between. CDR3 length: 14 amino acids. Germline V gives CDR1 SGHDT, CDR2 YYEEEE. The specimen comprised whole blood, sampled in connection with sensitization to the hapten diphenylcyclopropenone (DPC). The TCR sequence derives from a woman between 50 and 59 years old with alopecia areata. Some clones in this sample may be carry-over from other donors' samples. J is TRBJ1-1 and V is TRBV5-6; no reliable D call. CDR3 protein: CASSLMTANTEAFF. In DNA form, the CDR3 reads TGTGCCAGCAGCCTTATGACGGCGAACACTGAAGCTTTCTTT.